A selection of T cell receptor beta chains follows, all from one sample in a study of blood T cell repertoires in COVID-19. The repertoire was sequenced with immunoSEQ multiplex PCR; TCRdb's copy has only in-frame clones and lacks some. This repertoire shows some 32,000 clones, roughly 87% found once; its top ten account for more than 13%. Sequencing input: peripheral blood. Receptors originate from a man in his sixties with active COVID-19. CDR3s include the opening cysteine and the closing phenylalanine or tryptophan. The D gene is left open where the match is weak. Size tells how often a clone was seen (once, few, many) or the class of an expanded clone, and some rows leave it out.

>TRBJ1-5|.|.|TRBV27
TGTGCCAGCAGGGTTTCCGGACACTTCAATCAGCCCCAGCATTTT
CASRVSGHFNQPQHF
>TRBJ2-1|TRBD2|.|TRBV19
TGTGCCAGTAGTATAGTGAGTAGCGGGAATGAGCAGTTCTTC
CASSIVSSGNEQFF
>TRBJ2-3|.|once|TRBV4-1
TGCGCCAGCAGCCGTGAAGGACAGAGCACAGATACGCAGTATTTT
CASSREGQSTDTQYF
>TRBJ2-2|.|.|TRBV27
TGTGCCAGCAGTACAACAATAGCGGTAAGGCGGGGGGAGCTGTTTTTT
CASSTTIAVRRGELFF
>TRBJ2-2|.|once|TRBV7-3
TGTGCCAGCAGCTTAAGGCAGGGGTACACCGGGGAGCTGTTTTTT
CASSLRQGYTGELFF
>TRBJ2-1|TRBD2|.|TRBV24-1
TGTGCCACCTCTGCGGGGGGCTACAATGAGCAGTTCTTC
CATSAGGYNEQFF
>TRBJ2-7|.|once|TRBV18
TGTGCCAGCTCACCGGGACTCCACTCCTACGAGCAGTACTTC
CASSPGLHSYEQYF
>TRBJ2-4|TRBD2|.|TRBV27
TGTGCCAGCAGTCCGGGACTAGCGGGAGTCGGAAACATTCAGTACTTC
CASSPGLAGVGNIQYF
>TRBJ2-7|.|.|TRBV18
TGTGCCAGCTCCCTGGAGGGAGGCCACGAGCAGTACTTC
CASSLEGGHEQYF
>TRBJ2-7|.|once|TRBV19
TGTGCCAGTAGTCCACTCCTGAGCTCCTACGAGCAGTACTTC
CASSPLLSSYEQYF
>TRBJ2-1|.|.|TRBV29-1
TGCAGCGTTGACCCAGGGTACAATGAGCAGTTCTTC
CSVDPGYNEQFF
>TRBJ1-3|.|few|TRBV6-6
TGTGCCAGCAGTTTTTCGAGGCACCTATCTGGAAACACCATATATTTT
CASSFSRHLSGNTIYF
>TRBJ2-3|TRBD2|.|TRBV7-2
TGTGCCAGCAGCTTGTTATTCGGGGGGGGCGTGGGCACAGATACGCAGTATTTT
CASSLLFGGGVGTDTQYF
>TRBJ2-7|TRBD2|.|TRBV7-2
TGTGCCAGCAGCTCCGGGGGGGCCAACGAGCAGTACTTC
CASSSGGANEQYF
>TRBJ2-5|.|.|TRBV7-2
TGTGCCAGCAGCTTGCAGGGGGGTCGGGAGACCCAGTACTTC
CASSLQGGRETQYF
>TRBJ2-5|.|.|TRBV6-2/TRBV6-3
TGTGCCAGCAGTTTACTCCGGGGTGACCAAGAGACCCAGTACTTC
CASSLLRGDQETQYF
>TRBJ2-5|TRBD2|.|TRBV7-2
TGTGCCAGCAGCCTAGGGGTCCCGGGGGGGGGTCGAGAGACCCAGTACTTC
CASSLGVPGGGRETQYF
>TRBJ2-5|TRBD1|.|TRBV6-1
TGTGCCAGCAGTGGCCCACTCCGGGACAGGGGCATGGAGACCCAGTACTTC
CASSGPLRDRGMETQYF
>TRBJ2-7|.|.|TRBV5-6
TGTGCCAGCAGCTTGGCTGCGGCTAGCTCCTACGAGCAGTACTTC
CASSLAAASSYEQYF
>TRBJ2-1|.|once|TRBV7-6
TGTGCCAGCAGCCGCTTTGCGGAACACAATGAGCAGTTCTTC
CASSRFAEHNEQFF
>TRBJ1-1|TRBD1|.|TRBV10-3
TGTGCCATCAGTGGGACAGGGACTGAAGCTTTCTTT
CAISGTGTEAFF
>TRBJ2-7|.|few|TRBV18
TGTGCCAGCTCACCATCGGCAGGGATACACGAGCAGTACTTC
CASSPSAGIHEQYF
>TRBJ2-2|.|.|TRBV4-2
TGTGCCAGCAGCCCTCTCGGGAACACCGGGGAGCTGTTTTTT
CASSPLGNTGELFF
>TRBJ2-2|TRBD2|.|TRBV9
TGTGCCAGCAGCGGACTAGCGGGGTACACCGGGGAGCTGTTTTTT
CASSGLAGYTGELFF